The present T cell receptor (beta chain) was sequenced within a study of cytomegalovirus exposure and HLA in healthy donors. Turning to the study itself: As an earlier analysis found, around 200 million T cells yielded approximately 110 million unique TCR beta sequences.

Healthy bone marrow donors supplied every sample. Germline values: CDR1 SEHNR, CDR2 FQNEAQ (reference sequence). Losses at the gene ends were 5 bases for V and 6 bases for J; bases not matched to a gene: 7. The CDR3 sequence is 15 residues long. Whole-study results and caveats: The authors excluded some V segments, including TRBV6-2 and TRBV6-3, as indistinguishable. Later on, a genetic analysis was performed. It linked a missense variant in DCLRE1C with V- and J-gene trimming of TCR beta.

The PCR contained 60 Vbeta and 13 Jbeta primers. Sequenced by immunoSEQ multiplex PCR; TCRdb stores in-frame clones only, minus some. The top ten hold 1.5% to 2% of the sample, which has fewer than 110,000 clones, 65% to 85% seen once. About this clone itself: The antigen is not known.

The sample taken for sequencing was PBMCs. The TCR originated in a woman in her thirties or forties in good health and CMV-seronegative. J is TRBJ1-6 and V is TRBV7-9; 7 bases agree with TRBD1. The CDR3 DNA is TGTGCCAGCAGCCCCCCCCCAGGGGGTAATTCACCCCTCCACTTT. It translates to CASSPPPGGNSPLHF.